The rows below give T cell receptor beta chains drawn from one sample of a study of T cells in localized non-small cell lung cancer. Clones were read by immunoSEQ multiplex PCR, and TCRdb kept only the in-frame ones, dropping some. The table includes some 3,200 clones, less than 30% detected once. The sample in question was lung tumor tissue, obtained before any cancer treatment. These receptors came from a man aged 40 to 70 with stage III lung adenocarcinoma. Both conserved end residues are part of each CDR3.

J,V,CDR3
TRBJ1-5,TRBV19,CASSFGNQPQHF
TRBJ2-7,TRBV6-8,CAILPDFASGIGEQYF
TRBJ1-6,TRBV5-1,CASSYIGTHLGSSPLHF
TRBJ1-2,TRBV6-8,CASSYLGTGGEGYTF
TRBJ2-1,TRBV19,CASSRTGPNEQFF
TRBJ1-5,TRBV28,CASRGVRHSNQPQHF
TRBJ2-2,TRBV6-8,CASSELPHAGELFF
TRBJ1-1,TRBV12-2,CASSQGPGRNTEAFF
TRBJ2-2,TRBV28,CASSFALGGFGSELFF
TRBJ1-5,TRBV19,CASSSRGLSQPQHF
TRBJ1-2,TRBV6-8,CASRYSGGQGTPGYTF
TRBJ1-2,TRBV10-2,CASSAVGAGGYTF
TRBJ1-2,TRBV6-8,CASSIGQGATSYGYTF
TRBJ2-7,TRBV9,CASSVEATSSYEQYF
TRBJ2-7,TRBV6-8,CARVRFRDANSYEQYF
TRBJ2-2,TRBV19,CASNPAGGSGELFF
TRBJ1-5,TRBV28,CASSRDGDQPQHF
TRBJ2-3,TRBV19,CASSIRTPSTDTQYF
TRBJ1-1,TRBV30,CAWTSLRDRGLSRTEAFF
TRBJ1-4,TRBV5-1,CASSLAGVNEKLFF
TRBJ2-7,TRBV18,CASSPSRATTSNEQYF
TRBJ1-1,TRBV6-8,CAISGSGGMNTEAFF
TRBJ1-2,TRBV6-8,CASSYWGQYNARGGYTF
TRBJ1-5,TRBV7-1,CASSLDGNQPQHF
TRBJ1-6,TRBV5-1,CASSFQGPYNSPLHF
TRBJ1-1,TRBV5-1,CASSLDRVDTEAFF
TRBJ2-6,TRBV1,CASSQDIRTGMGTGANVLTF
TRBJ2-7,TRBV6-8,CASSFLGEYEQYF
TRBJ1-5,TRBV6-8,CASSGQGFSNQPQHF
TRBJ1-1,TRBV28,CAASLPGSNTEAFF
TRBJ1-2,TRBV6-8,CAISHGLHYGYTF